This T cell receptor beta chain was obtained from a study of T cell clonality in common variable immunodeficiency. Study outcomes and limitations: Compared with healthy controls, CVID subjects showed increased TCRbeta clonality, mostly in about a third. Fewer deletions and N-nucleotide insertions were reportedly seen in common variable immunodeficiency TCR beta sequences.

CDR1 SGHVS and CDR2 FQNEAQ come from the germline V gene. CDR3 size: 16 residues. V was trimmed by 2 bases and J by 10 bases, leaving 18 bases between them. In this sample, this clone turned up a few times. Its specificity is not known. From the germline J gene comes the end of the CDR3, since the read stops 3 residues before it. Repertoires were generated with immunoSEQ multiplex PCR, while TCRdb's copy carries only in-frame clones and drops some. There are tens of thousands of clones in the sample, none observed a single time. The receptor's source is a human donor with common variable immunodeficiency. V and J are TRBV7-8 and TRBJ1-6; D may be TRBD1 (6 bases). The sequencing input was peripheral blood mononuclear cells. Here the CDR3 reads CASSLTRQDPLSPLHF. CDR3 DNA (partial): TGTGCCAGCAGCTTAACAAGACAGGACCCCCTCTCACCC.